The rows below give T cell receptor beta chains drawn from one sample of a study of CD8+CD57+ T cells in acquired aplastic anemia. In TCRdb, the reads were re-called with MiXCR into one record per CDR3 protein. Of over 150,000 distinct CDR3 sequences listed, around 59% are singletons. Sequenced: sorted CD4+, CD8+, or CD8+CD57+ T cells (not recorded which) from PBMCs. The receptors here all came from a human donor in good health, serving as a control. Both conserved end residues are part of each CDR3. A D gene is named only where the DNA matches it firmly. Rows may omit the clone size; those that give it use once, few, many or a size class.

TRBV7-3,.,12,TRBJ1-2,TRBD1,CASSADRGGYTF,TGTGCCAGCAGCGCTGACAGGGGCGGCTACACCTTC
TRBV5-1,.,14,TRBJ2-5,.,CASSQVEGSETQYF,TGCGCCAGCAGCCAAGTCGAGGGGTCCGAGACCCAGTACTTC
TRBV2,.,15,TRBJ1-5,.,CASSEAQGGGQPQHF,TGTGCCAGCAGTGAAGCGCAAGGGGGTGGACAGCCCCAGCATTTT
TRBV12-3/TRBV12-4,.,13,TRBJ1-2,.,CASSLAYGGGYTF,TGTGCCAGCAGTTTAGCGTATGGAGGTGGCTACACCTTC
TRBV10-3,once,16,TRBJ1-6,TRBD1,CAIKLVTGGSNSPLHF,TGTGCCATCAAGTTAGTGACAGGGGGCTCAAATTCACCCCTCCACTTT
TRBV20-1,.,15,TRBJ1-4,.,CSARQTTRTNEKLFF,TGCAGTGCTAGACAGACGACAAGGACTAATGAAAAACTGTTTTTT
TRBV7-9,.,13,TRBJ2-7,.,CASSPMQGTEQYF,TGTGCTAGCAGCCCCATGCAGGGTACCGAGCAGTACTTC
TRBV5-1,.,15,TRBJ1-2,.,CASSLDPTLNYGYTF,TGCGCCAGCAGCTTGGACCCAACCTTGAACTATGGCTACACCTTC
TRBV24-1,.,14,TRBJ2-2,.,CATSALGVSGELFF,TGTGCCACCAGTGCCTTGGGCGTGTCCGGGGAGCTGTTTTTT
TRBV29-1,.,11,TRBJ1-2,TRBD1,CSVGGGYGYTF,TGCAGCGTTGGAGGGGGCTACGGCTACACCTTC
TRBV19,.,14,TRBJ1-5,.,CASSYRNSNQPQHF,TGTGCCAGCTCATACAGGAATAGCAATCAGCCCCAGCATTTT
TRBV10-2,.,14,TRBJ2-7,.,CASSESVVSYEQYF,TGCGCCAGCAGTGAGAGCGTCGTTTCCTACGAGCAGTACTTC
TRBV15,many,16,TRBJ1-5,.,CATSRDQGSVGQPQHF,TGTGCCACCAGCAGAGATCAGGGTAGTGTTGGTCAGCCCCAGCATTTT
TRBV27,many,15,TRBJ1-2,TRBD1,CASSLAGGNHYGYTF,TGTGCCAGCAGTCTTGCAGGGGGTAATCACTATGGCTACACCTTC
TRBV7-9,.,14,TRBJ1-1,.,CASSLASVITEAFF,TGTGCCAGCAGCTTAGCGAGTGTAATCACTGAAGCTTTCTTT
TRBV15,.,15,TRBJ2-5,TRBD1,CATSRVTGKLETQYF,TGTGCCACCAGCAGAGTGACAGGGAAGTTAGAGACCCAGTACTTC
TRBV7-2,.,14,TRBJ2-5,.,CASRVQRSQETQYF,TGTGCCAGCCGCGTCCAGAGGAGCCAAGAGACCCAGTACTTC
TRBV7-3,.,11,TRBJ2-5,.,CASSLDSLLYF,TGTGCCAGCAGCTTAGACAGCCTCCTGTACTTC
TRBV6-2/TRBV6-3,many,14,TRBJ2-5,.,CASNLPLGGETQYF,TGTGCCAGCAATCTCCCTCTGGGGGGAGAGACCCAGTACTTC
TRBV19,many,14,TRBJ1-1,.,CASSILAVNTEAFF,TGTGCCAGTAGTATATTGGCAGTGAACACTGAAGCTTTCTTT
TRBV7-9,.,12,TRBJ1-2,.,CASSLADYGYTF,TGTGCCAGCAGCTTAGCCGACTATGGCTACACCTTC
TRBV9,.,15,TRBJ2-7,.,CASSLSTQSLDEQYF,TGTGCCAGCAGCTTGAGTACACAGAGCCTCGACGAGCAGTACTTC
TRBV20-1,.,14,TRBJ1-1,.,CSARTQPENTEAFF,TGCAGTGCTAGGACACAGCCAGAGAACACTGAAGCTTTCTTT
TRBV12-3/TRBV12-4,.,17,TRBJ2-1,.,CASSLGGLGGAGNEQFF,TGTGCCAGCAGTTTAGGGGGCCTGGGGGGTGCTGGCAATGAGCAGTTCTTC
TRBV9,.,14,TRBJ1-1,.,CASSVRGTATEAFF,TGTGCCAGCAGCGTAAGAGGTACGGCGACTGAAGCTTTCTTT
TRBV5-1,.,13,TRBJ2-3,.,CASSVDSTDTQYF,TGTGCCAGCAGCGTAGACAGCACAGATACGCAGTATTTT
TRBV28,many,15,TRBJ1-1,.,CASSSHDPQNTEAFF,TGTGCCAGCAGCTCTCACGACCCTCAGAACACTGAAGCTTTCTTT
TRBV2,.,15,TRBJ2-7,.,CASSEEIDSAYEQYF,TGTGCCAGCAGTGAAGAGATAGACAGTGCCTACGAGCAGTACTTC
TRBV2,.,17,TRBJ1-5,TRBD1,CASRLPGTGSGDQPQHF,TGTGCCAGCAGGCTACCCGGGACAGGTTCGGGGGACCAGCCCCAGCATTTT
TRBV7-4,once,13,TRBJ2-3,.,CASSLWSADTQYF,TGTGCCAGCAGCTTGTGGTCCGCAGATACGCAGTATTTT
TRBV15,.,16,TRBJ2-1,.,CATIQGSRSSYNEQFF,TGTGCCACCATCCAAGGGTCGCGAAGTTCCTACAATGAGCAGTTCTTC
TRBV6-2/TRBV6-3,many,18,TRBJ2-3,TRBD1,CASSPGGVRTSSTDTQYF,TGTGCCAGCAGTCCAGGGGGCGTTCGCACATCAAGCACAGATACGCAGTATTTT
TRBV9,.,14,TRBJ2-3,TRBD2,CASGSGGSTDTQYF,TGTGCCAGCGGTAGCGGGGGGTCCACAGATACGCAGTATTTT
TRBV30,.,15,TRBJ1-1,.,CAWGTQRGARTEAFF,TGTGCCTGGGGAACTCAACGGGGGGCCAGGACTGAAGCTTTCTTT
TRBV7-3,few,13,TRBJ1-2,.,CASSLNGGYGYTF,TGTGCCAGCAGCTTAAACGGGGGCTATGGCTACACCTTC
TRBV14,.,18,TRBJ2-1,.,CASSLTLMPGKEHNEQFF,TGTGCCAGCTCACTAACACTAATGCCAGGGAAAGAGCACAATGAGCAGTTCTTC
TRBV20-1,.,12,TRBJ2-1,.,CSADTGSSEQFF,TGCAGTGCCGATACAGGGAGTAGTGAGCAGTTCTTC
TRBV3-1,.,14,TRBJ2-3,.,CASSQGRESDTQYF,TGTGCCAGCAGCCAGGGACGCGAGTCAGATACGCAGTATTTT
TRBV15,many,13,TRBJ2-5,.,CATSRLGEETQYF,TGTGCCACCAGCAGATTGGGTGAAGAGACCCAGTACTTC
TRBV10-3,.,14,TRBJ1-1,.,CAISRNREHTEAFF,TGTGCCATCAGTAGAAACAGGGAACACACTGAAGCTTTCTTT
TRBV7-9,.,15,TRBJ2-1,TRBD1,CASSPGTGGFDEQFF,TGTGCCAGCAGCCCGGGGACAGGGGGCTTCGATGAGCAGTTCTTC
TRBV15,once,13,TRBJ2-1,.,CATSRPGRGEQFF,TGTGCCACCAGCAGGCCCGGGCGCGGCGAGCAGTTCTTC
TRBV29-1,once,12,TRBJ1-1,.,CSVGAAATEAFF,TGCAGCGTTGGAGCGGCAGCCACTGAAGCTTTCTTT
TRBV20-1,.,10,TRBJ2-5,.,CSARSETQYF,TGCAGTGCTAGGTCCGAGACCCAGTACTTC
TRBV7-8,.,16,TRBJ2-5,TRBD2,CASSPTGLAGGETQYF,TGTGCCAGCAGCCCAACGGGACTAGCGGGGGGAGAGACCCAGTACTTC
TRBV20-1,many,13,TRBJ2-3,.,CSARQPNTDTQYF,TGCAGTGCTAGACAGCCCAACACAGATACGCAGTATTTT
TRBV10-3,.,14,TRBJ1-2,.,CATSEAGQNYGYTF,TGTGCCACCAGTGAGGCCGGACAGAACTACGGCTACACCTTC
TRBV4-1,many,14,TRBJ2-5,TRBD2,CASSQGSGVETQYF,TGCGCCAGCAGCCAAGGGAGCGGGGTGGAGACCCAGTACTTC
TRBV5-4,few,15,TRBJ2-4,.,CASSGVEGTKNIQYF,TGTGCCAGCAGCGGGGTGGAGGGGACCAAAAACATTCAGTACTTC
TRBV9,.,15,TRBJ1-1,.,CASSVAGQLNTEAFF,TGTGCCAGCAGCGTAGCAGGGCAGTTGAACACTGAAGCTTTCTTT
TRBV14,once,13,TRBJ1-5,.,CASSQVESQPQHF,TGTGCCAGCAGCCAAGTTGAAAGTCAGCCCCAGCATTTT
TRBV20-1,.,12,TRBJ1-1,TRBD1,CSADSRGAEAFF,TGCAGTGCGGATTCCAGGGGGGCTGAAGCTTTCTTT
TRBV10-2,.,12,TRBJ1-1,.,CASSEGRTEAFF,TGCGCCAGCAGTGAAGGTCGGACTGAGGCTTTCTTT
TRBV6-2/TRBV6-3,few,12,TRBJ2-2,.,CASTSNTGELFF,TGTGCCAGCACTTCGAACACCGGGGAGCTGTTTTTT
TRBV28,.,12,TRBJ1-3,.,CASFKNGNTIYF,TGTGCCAGCTTTAAAAATGGAAACACCATATATTTT
TRBV24-1,.,16,TRBJ2-3,TRBD2,CATSDKLALGTDTQYF,TGTGCCACCAGTGATAAACTAGCGCTTGGCACAGATACGCAGTATTTT